The entry that follows covers one T cell receptor (beta chain) sequence. The antigen remains unidentified. This sample is part of a study of PD-1 blockade in classical Hodgkin lymphoma. Study-wide results and caveats: Reports described newly diagnosed patients as having lower baseline TCR diversity than healthy donors. Significant TCR diversity gains by C4D1 occurred in CD4+ but not CD8+ cells.

Time point meaning: cycle 4 day 1 (C4D1), after six to seven weeks of nivolumab. Patients all relapsed after autologous stem cell transplantation, and there was variation in brentuximab vedotin exposure. The CDR3 contains 13 residues. CDR1 is SGHRS and CDR2 is YFSETQ in the germline V gene. V dropped 0 bases and J dropped 8 bases, with 9 bases sitting between them. Repertoires were generated with immunoSEQ multiplex PCR, while TCRdb's copy carries only in-frame clones and drops some. The data contain around 65,000 clones, around nine tenths of them singletons. The sequencing here drew on peripheral blood mononuclear cells (PBMCs), taken before the fourth cycle of nivolumab. V and J are TRBV5-1 and TRBJ2-1, with D unresolved. This clonotype was obtained from a human donor with classical Hodgkin lymphoma. The CDR3 DNA is TGCGCCAGCAGCTTGGACGGCGAATATGAGCAGTTCTTC. Residues: CASSLDGEYEQFF.